The rows below give T cell receptor beta chains drawn from one sample of a study of T cell responses to AZD1222 COVID-19 vaccine. Sequencing used immunoSEQ multiplex PCR; TCRdb keeps in-frame clones, though not all of them. The sample gives 98,000 or so clones, roughly 90% of which show up once; approximately 3.1% is in the top ten. Material: peripheral blood, obtained on day 0 of MenACWY control vaccination. These TCRs come from an adult in good health. The CDR3 runs from the conserved cysteine through the conserved F or W. The D gene is left open where the match is weak. Clone size, where shown, is once, few, many, or a class for clones that have expanded.

v_call,d_call,j_call,clone_size,cdr3_nt,cdr3_aa
TRBV30,-,TRBJ1-5,-,TGTGCCTGGAGTTTTACAGGGTTGGGCAATCAGCCCCAGCATTTT,CAWSFTGLGNQPQHF
TRBV12-3/TRBV12-4,TRBD1,TRBJ1-2,-,TGTGCCAGCAGTTTTCCGGGACAGTATGGCTACACCTTC,CASSFPGQYGYTF
TRBV3-1/TRBV3-2,-,TRBJ1-5,-,TGTGCCAGCAGCCAAGCCCCAGGGAGGCAGCCCCAGCATTTT,CASSQAPGRQPQHF
TRBV5-1,-,TRBJ2-7,few,TGCGCCAGCAGCTTGGAGGGGGAGCAGTACTTC,CASSLEGEQYF
TRBV7-9,-,TRBJ2-7,-,TGTGCCAGCAGCTCACGGGCGGGGAACCACTACGAGCAGTACTTC,CASSSRAGNHYEQYF
TRBV7-3,-,TRBJ1-1,-,TGTGCCAGCAGCGTTCTGGGGGGGAACACTGAAGCTTTCTTT,CASSVLGGNTEAFF
TRBV6-1,TRBD1,TRBJ1-1,-,TGTGCCAGCAGTCCCACGGACAGGGGGCTCACTGAAGCTTTCTTT,CASSPTDRGLTEAFF
TRBV6-5,-,TRBJ1-5,-,TGTGCCAGCAGTTACTCTTCGCATCAGCCCCAGCATTTT,CASSYSSHQPQHF
TRBV30,-,TRBJ1-2,-,TGTGCCTGGAGTGTTCCTTTCCAGGGTGAGGCCTATGGCTACACCTTC,CAWSVPFQGEAYGYTF
TRBV18,-,TRBJ1-1,-,TGTGCCAGCTCACCAGGAGTACTAAACACTGAAGCTTTCTTT,CASSPGVLNTEAFF
TRBV9,-,TRBJ1-1,-,TGTGCCAGCAGCGTGGCAGTTTTGGCCACTGAAGCTTTCTTT,CASSVAVLATEAFF
TRBV5-6,TRBD1,TRBJ2-7,-,TGTGCCAGCAGCGCCAGACAGGGGCGATACTACGAGCAGTACTTC,CASSARQGRYYEQYF
TRBV3-1/TRBV3-2,-,TRBJ1-1,-,TGTGCCAGCAGCCAACGGGGCCTGAACACTGAAGCTTTCTTT,CASSQRGLNTEAFF
TRBV2,TRBD1,TRBJ1-6,-,TGTGCCAGCAGTGCTGACAGGGTAGGCTATAATTCACCCCTCCACTTT,CASSADRVGYNSPLHF
TRBV19,TRBD1,TRBJ1-1,-,TGTGCCAGTAGGATGGGACAGACTGAAGCTTTCTTT,CASRMGQTEAFF
TRBV7-6,TRBD1,TRBJ2-7,-,TGTGCCAGCAGCTTAGATACAGGGACAGGGCTGAGCGAGCAGTACTTC,CASSLDTGTGLSEQYF
TRBV9,TRBD1,TRBJ1-3,-,TGTGCCAGCAGCGCCGGACAGGGTTATTCAGGAAACACCATATATTTT,CASSAGQGYSGNTIYF
TRBV7-2,-,TRBJ1-3,-,TGTGCCAGCAGCGCGGACCCAACTGGAAACACCATATATTTT,CASSADPTGNTIYF
TRBV6-5,-,TRBJ1-6,-,TGTGCCAGCAGTTACTCCGGGACATTCTTCTCACCCCTCCACTTT,CASSYSGTFFSPLHF
TRBV5-8,-,TRBJ1-2,-,TGTGCCAGCGGAACCTCGGAGGCAGGGGAAGGCTACACCTTC,CASGTSEAGEGYTF
TRBV12-3/TRBV12-4,TRBD1,TRBJ2-3,-,TGTGCCAGCAGGACAGGGGGAGCAGATACGCAGTATTTT,CASRTGGADTQYF
TRBV5-1,-,TRBJ2-3,-,TGCGCCAGCAGCAAGGACGGGGAATCTAGCACAGATACGCAGTATTTT,CASSKDGESSTDTQYF
TRBV6-5,-,TRBJ1-2,-,TGTGCCAGCAGGGGTGGGGGACGCTATGGCTACACCTTC,CASRGGGRYGYTF
TRBV6-5,-,TRBJ2-7,-,TGTGCCAGCAGTTACTCTCCGGCCGGGGGCGTATACGAGCAGTACTTC,CASSYSPAGGVYEQYF
TRBV18,TRBD1,TRBJ1-1,-,TGTGCCAGCTCACCCACTAGACAGGGGATTGACTATGAAGCTTTCTTT,CASSPTRQGIDYEAFF
TRBV28,-,TRBJ1-1,-,TGTGCCAGCAGTCCCCCGACCGCTACCTCCTTAAAAGCTTTCTTT,CASSPPTATSLKAFF
TRBV7-2,TRBD2,TRBJ2-7,few,TGTGCCAGCAGCTTGACTAGCGGGGGGAGCTCCTACGAGCAGTACTTC,CASSLTSGGSSYEQYF
TRBV5-4,-,TRBJ1-5,-,TGTGCCAGCAGCCGGGATGTAGATCAGCCCCAGCATTTT,CASSRDVDQPQHF
TRBV9,TRBD1,TRBJ1-2,-,TGTGCCAGCAGCGACAGGGGAGGCTATGGCTACACCTTC,CASSDRGGYGYTF
TRBV3-1/TRBV3-2,-,TRBJ2-3,-,TGTGCCAGCAGCCTCCAGGCGGCTAGCACAGATACGCAGTATTTT,CASSLQAASTDTQYF
TRBV6-2/TRBV6-3,-,TRBJ2-7,-,TGTGCCAGCAGTCTCATCCTAACTGGACGAAATTCCTACGAGCAGTACTTC,CASSLILTGRNSYEQYF
TRBV28,TRBD1,TRBJ1-5,-,TGTGCCAGCAGTTTGCCTGGAGGGGGCTGGCAGCCCCAGCATTTT,CASSLPGGGWQPQHF
TRBV2,-,TRBJ1-2,few,TGTGCCAGCAGTGGTGTGACATTCGATGGCTACACCTTC,CASSGVTFDGYTF
TRBV7-2,TRBD2,TRBJ2-1,-,TGTGCCAGCAGCTTAGTGGCGGGGGGGGCCTACAATGAGCAGTTCTTC,CASSLVAGGAYNEQFF